The entry that follows covers one T cell receptor beta chain sequence. Its target antigen remains unknown. No much larger clone is present one base from it, and per-base qualities are unavailable. CDR1 and CDR2 are drawn from the germline V gene: KGHSH, LQKENI. V loses 5 bases, J loses 2 bases, and the germline ends lie 13 bases apart. Taken from cysteine to phenylalanine, the CDR3 has 14 residues. The retained sequence is limited to the CDR3, 42 bases, with the frame set at the first base. Donors were healthy HIV-negative adults with no recently reported acute infections or vaccinations. Every donor was a Caucasian adult residing in Nashville, Tennessee, USA. CD4+ T cells were enriched by magnetic negative selection; naive cells were then positively selected on CD45RA, and the negative fraction formed the memory subset. Blood was collected by leukapheresis, and PBMCs were isolated by Ficoll-Histopaque density gradient centrifugation and then cryopreserved in liquid nitrogen vapor phase. Purity and quantity of every magnetically sorted T cell population were checked by analytical flow cytometry. Genomic DNA was isolated from each sorted fraction and quantified by UV absorbance on a Nanodrop 2000c.

Using the deep immunoSEQ assay, TCR CDR3 regions were amplified from genomic DNA by multiplex PCR. Extracted genomic DNA from each cell subset was spread evenly across all wells of several immunoSEQ 96-well plates, with each plate serving as a replicate. For sorted subsets, 200 to 250 ng genomic DNA, equal to 25,000 to 35,000 T cell genomes, was loaded into each replicate PCR. The purified libraries were quantified using a Qubit 3.0 fluorometer, sized with a Bioanalyzer 2100, and then quantified again using the KAPA Library Quantification kit. A separate single-read 150-cycle Illumina NextSeq 550 flow cell was used to sequence each immunoSEQ 96-well plate. In the paper's pipeline: The immunoSEQ output contained only junctional sequences without quality scores, so filtering could not match that applied to full-length reads. Sequences were annotated with PyIR, a Python wrapper for IgBLAST v1.9, using IMGT germline references to assign V/J genes and CDR3. Reads were filtered out if the reads had weak V/J assignments (E-value above 1e-6), no CDR3, stop codons, out-of-frame junctions, or ambiguous translated residues. V3J clonotypes were defined as sequences sharing the same inferred V gene, J gene, and CDR3 amino acid sequence. The percentage overlap between two repertoires was calculated by dividing the number of shared unique clonotypes by the size of the smaller repertoire. Repertoire richness was assessed with RTK rarefaction, the Chao1 estimator, and Recon v2.1 estimates of unobserved clonotypes. Generation probabilities for all TCRbeta clonotypes obtained by the gDNA method from a few donors were computed using OLGA. What TCRdb holds here is the immuneACCESS table cut down to in-frame rearrangements. Part of the clones is not present; checked against another copy, under half of the missing clones reflect an unresolved V gene, and the others are unexplained. V, J and clone size are taken as reported in that table, and D and trimming were inferred from the DNA itself. This sample is represented by approximately 2,300,000 clones; about 90% of them were singletons. The leading ten clones occupy 0.37% of the sample.

The entry originates in a study of shared clonotypes between healthy human individuals (dated by TCRdb to 2020 to 2021). With respect to the entire study: The cohort comprised a couple of women and a few men aged 18 to 49 years. For each donor, three plates each were used for CD4 naive and CD4 memory, two plates were used for CD8 naive, and one plate was used for CD8 memory. The study deeply sequenced blood TCR repertoires of five healthy adults to estimate repertoire size and the extent of clonotype sharing between individuals. Different laboratories and diverse techniques were used to prepare libraries and sequence TCR repertoires, to increase sequencing depth and limit assay-specific biases. Between about 0.94 and 8.9 billion PBMCs per donor were obtained by leukapheresis. General study outcomes and caveats: Estimated clonotype richness was generally larger for naive than for memory subsets. Sharing across four donors was observed for about 5% of naive CD4, about 3.2% of naive CD8, 2% to 2.5% of memory CD4, and roughly 0.4% of memory CD8 clonotypes. Sampling was restricted to blood, and TCR repertoires in tissues likely differ from the TCR repertoires found in blood. Pairwise subsampling indicated that sequencing depth was expected to affect the degree of clonotype sharing among donors. Even with the large sequencing depth, rarefaction of the sorted-subset datasets indicated that sequencing was incomplete. Clonotypes shared by all four sorted-subset donors showed higher generation probabilities than non-shared clonotypes. The small number of donors limited the genetic and exposure-history diversity represented.

Rearrangement joined TRBV18 to TRBJ2-7; tentative D gene TRBD2, with 6 bases matching. The sequence was collected from a man aged 18 to 29 in good health. Some clones in this sample may be carry-over from other donors' samples. The sample taken for sequencing was naive CD4+ T cells from PBMCs. The sample's cell subset or site label is to be understood as: CD45RA+ positively selected. The sequence in DNA is TGTGCCAGCTCATCGTCCGGAGGGCCCTACGAGCAGTACTTC. Its translation is CASSSSGGPYEQYF. Extended through the reference TRBV18 and TRBJ2-7 proteins, this CDR3 yields the full variable domain: NAGVMQNPRHLVRRRGQEARLRCSPMKGHSHVYWYRQLPEEGLKFMVYLQKENIIDESGMPKERFSAEFPKEGPSILRIQQVVRGDSAAYFCASSSSGGPYEQYFGPGTRLTVT.